The source of this TCR beta chain is a study of blood T cell repertoires in COVID-19. Study in general: Material from acute and convalescent COVID-19 was sourced from the United States, Italy and Spain. PBMCs, B-cell-depleted T cells, or T cells were the source of the cDNA or gDNA that made up the material.

The table came from immunoSEQ multiplex PCR; TCRdb's copy has only in-frame clones and leaves some out. Here the sample spans roughly 150,000 clones, around nine tenths being singletons. With V trimmed by 5 bases and J by 3 bases, 2 bases remained unmatched. Germline CDR1 and CDR2: SGHNT and YYREEE (reference sequence). The CDR3 has 14 amino acids. The sequenced material came from peripheral blood. This clonotype was obtained from a woman between 70 and 85 years old with COVID-19, enrolled during active disease. V usage is TRBV5-4 and J usage is TRBJ2-2; 9 bases match TRBD1. The chain's CDR3 is CASSRQGDTGELFF. The DNA for the CDR3 is TGTGCCAGCAGTCGACAGGGGGACACCGGGGAGCTGTTTTTT. The full variable domain, its missing parts supplied by reference TRBV5-4 and TRBJ2-2, is ETGVTQSPTHLIKTRGQQVTLRCSSQSGHNTVSWYQQALGQGPQFIFQYYREEENGRGNFPPRFSGLQFPNYSSELNVNALELDDSALYLCASSRQGDTGELFFGEGSRLTVL.